A selection of T cell receptor beta chains follows, all from one sample in a study of T cells in Graves' hyperthyroidism and ophthalmopathy. Each CDR3 protein is one row after TCRdb ran MiXCR on the multiplex PCR reads. The sample contains some 250,000 distinct CDR3 sequences, 13% to 15% of which appear only once. Sample: blood. These receptor sequences come from a woman between 40 and 50 years old with Graves' hyperthyroidism that later progressed to Graves' ophthalmopathy. Each CDR3 is given with its conserved first and last residue. The D gene is left open where the match is weak. The listing skips clone size in some rows; elsewhere it reads once, few, many or a size class.

DNA | CDR3 | size | J | D | V
TGCAGTGCAAGGACGTCAAATCAGCCCCAGCATTTT | CSARTSNQPQHF | many | TRBJ1-5 | - | TRBV20-1
TGTGCCAGCACCGAGACAGTCACAGATACGCAGTATTTT | CASTETVTDTQYF | - | TRBJ2-3 | - | TRBV28
TGTGCCAGTAGTCGAACCGGGTCTCAGGCATACAATGAGCAGTTCTTC | CASSRTGSQAYNEQFF | - | TRBJ2-1 | - | TRBV19
TGCAGTGCTAGAGAGGTAGCGGGAGGGTACAATGAGCAGTTCTTC | CSAREVAGGYNEQFF | many | TRBJ2-1 | TRBD2 | TRBV20-1
TGTGCCTGGAGAGCAGGGGGCCTTATTGCAGATACGCAGTATTTT | CAWRAGGLIADTQYF | many | TRBJ2-3 | TRBD1 | TRBV30
TGTGCCAGCAGTTTGAACAGGGGGCGAGCTTTTAGCAATCAGCCCCAGCATTTT | CASSLNRGRAFSNQPQHF | many | TRBJ1-5 | TRBD1 | TRBV28
TGTGCCAGCAGGTCCGGGACAGGGGTTCCTGAGCAGTTCTTC | CASRSGTGVPEQFF | many | TRBJ2-1 | TRBD1 | TRBV2
TGTGCCAGCTCACCATCGCGACGGGACACTGAAGCTTTCTTT | CASSPSRRDTEAFF | many | TRBJ1-1 | - | TRBV18
TGTGCCAGCAGTGGAGTTAGGCTAGCGGGGGGCCTCTCCTACGAGCAGTACTTC | CASSGVRLAGGLSYEQYF | - | TRBJ2-7 | TRBD2 | TRBV2
TGTGCCAGCAACAAACGAGGGAGCACAGATACGCAGTATTTT | CASNKRGSTDTQYF | few | TRBJ2-3 | - | TRBV5-6
TGCAGTGCTGGGGGGACAGGGGTTAATTCACCCCTCCACTTT | CSAGGTGVNSPLHF | - | TRBJ1-6 | TRBD1 | TRBV20-1
TGTGCCAGCAGCCCCGCCAACAGACCCAGTTATAGCAATCAGCCCCAGCATTTT | CASSPANRPSYSNQPQHF | many | TRBJ1-5 | - | TRBV11-3
TGTGCCACCTCAAGAAGCGGGACTAGAGGATTGAATGAGCAGTTCTTC | CATSRSGTRGLNEQFF | many | TRBJ2-1 | TRBD2 | TRBV24-1
TGTGCCAGCAGCTATCTTCCCAATCTTGAGCAGTTCTTC | CASSYLPNLEQFF | many | TRBJ2-1 | - | TRBV14
TGTGCCAGCAGCGGGGGACGGTCGGCGAGCACCGGGGAGCTGTTTTTT | CASSGGRSASTGELFF | - | TRBJ2-2 | - | TRBV5-4
TGTGCCAGCAGCTTAGGTATAAATCAGCCCCAGCATTTT | CASSLGINQPQHF | many | TRBJ1-5 | - | TRBV11-3
TGTGCCAGCAGAATCTATCCTTACGAGCAGTACTTC | CASRIYPYEQYF | many | TRBJ2-7 | - | TRBV12-3/TRBV12-4
TGTGCCAGCAGCCCGGGGGGATGGACTGAAGCTTTCTTT | CASSPGGWTEAFF | many | TRBJ1-1 | - | TRBV5-5
TGCAGTGCTAGTCCGGGAAGTGGCCTGGCCAAAAACATTCAGTACTTC | CSASPGSGLAKNIQYF | many | TRBJ2-4 | - | TRBV20-1
TGTGCCAGCAGTCTACGGACAGGGTGGTCAGAAGCTTTCTTT | CASSLRTGWSEAFF | many | TRBJ1-1 | TRBD1 | TRBV28
TGTGCCAGCAGCGCAGCGACAGGGGGCCTTAGCACAAATACGCAGTATTTT | CASSAATGGLSTNTQYF | - | TRBJ2-3 | TRBD1 | TRBV9
TGCAGTGCTAGAGATCAGGAGGTCATGAACACTGAAGCTTTCTTT | CSARDQEVMNTEAFF | - | TRBJ1-1 | - | TRBV20-1
TGCAGTGCTCTTTCTGGTAGGAGTGGCACCGGGGAGCTGTTTTTT | CSALSGRSGTGELFF | many | TRBJ2-2 | - | TRBV20-1
TGTGCCAGCAGCTCCGTGGGGGTCTTCTCCTACAATGAGCAGTTCTTC | CASSSVGVFSYNEQFF | few | TRBJ2-1 | - | TRBV5-5
TGCGCCAGCAGCCTCACTGGTGGCCGAAGGGGGCGGAACACCGGGGAGCTGTTTTTT | CASSLTGGRRGRNTGELFF | few | TRBJ2-2 | TRBD1 | TRBV5-1
TGTGCCAGCAGCCCCCAGGGGATGGATGAGCAGTTCTTC | CASSPQGMDEQFF | many | TRBJ2-1 | - | TRBV5-6
TGCAGTGCCGCAACAGGGGCCCAGAACACTGAAGCTTTCTTT | CSAATGAQNTEAFF | once | TRBJ1-1 | TRBD1 | TRBV20-1